Each of the 11 T cell receptor beta chains below was sequenced from the same sample in a study of read filtering for tumor transcriptome and immune sequencing (dated by TCRdb to about 2020). Sequencer: Illumina HiSeq 4000. Starting from about 400 ng RNA, TCR libraries were constructed with the Immunoverse kit using molecular barcoded adaptors that cover the alpha/delta and beta/gamma chains. TCRdb itself trimmed the public reads at Q25 with fastp, ran MiXCR and retained productive beta chains. Duplicate CDR3 protein sequences are folded into a single record with the most common DNA and genes. The sample table contains 120,000 or so distinct CDR3 sequences; only one count was recorded for under 15% of them. Of the sample, 9.5% to 12% is held by the ten largest clones. The sample taken for sequencing was a population of CD138-negative cells sorted from bone marrow. The sample's cell subset or site label, in plain terms: bone marrow mononuclear cells depleted of CD138+ plasma/myeloma cells by negative magnetic selection. The origin of the receptors is a donor aged 40 or over with multiple myeloma.

With respect to this clonotype: This probably arose from a read error, given a far larger clone one base away. This rearrangement joins TRBV7-7 to TRBJ2-1, with D maybe TRBD2 (6 bases). CDR1 is SSHAT, CDR2 FNYEAQ, per germline (reference sequence). The CDR3 length is 13 residues. In DNA form, the CDR3 reads TGTGCCAGCAGCGTCACAGGAGGGAATGAGCGGTTCTTC. Translation gives CASSVTGGNERFF.

This clonotype has at least ten counts. The chain employs TRBV12-3 or TRBV12-4 and TRBJ1-2, with 10 bases matching TRBD1. The V gene end was trimmed by 4 bases and the J gene end by 3 bases; junction bases not matched to a gene: 5. CDR3 length equals 15 residues. In DNA, the CDR3 is TGTGCCAGCAGTTCGCCCGGGACAGGGGACTATGGCTACACCTTC. Translation: CASSSPGTGDYGYTF.

Concerning this clonotype: A read error is possible here, since a much larger clone lies one base away. In this CDR3 the conserved last residue, phenylalanine or tryptophan, is missing, so a read error is likely. The V gene is TRBV10-3, the J gene TRBJ2-5; no reliable D call. V was trimmed by 0 bases and J by 8 bases, leaving 13 bases between them. The germline CDR1 and CDR2 sequences are ENHRY and SYGVKD. The CDR3 length is 14 residues. DNA for the CDR3: TGTGCCATCAGTGAGTCAGGGCAGGTGATAACCCAGTACTCC. Amino acids: CAISESGQVITQYS.

This clonotype came up many times. This sequence joins TRBV27 and TRBJ1-5; TRBD1 agrees at 9 bases. Germline assignment: CDR1 MNHEY and CDR2 SMNVEV (reference sequence). This CDR3 is 17 amino acids long. After removal of 5 bases from V and 5 bases from J, the junction contained 13 bases not matched to a gene. The CDR3 loop is CASSLLWGQGGYQPQHF. The DNA for the CDR3 is TGTGCCAGCAGTCTCCTATGGGGACAGGGAGGTTATCAGCCCCAGCATTTT.

This clonotype has ten or more counts. J is TRBJ2-7 and V is TRBV7-9; D remains unclear. CDR1 is SEHNR, CDR2 FQNEAQ, per germline (reference sequence). CDR3 length equals 14 residues. The V end lost 1 base, the J end lost 2 bases, and 9 bases lay between the germline ends. CDR3 amino acids: CASSLGTDPYEQYF. The CDR3 coding sequence is TGTGCCAGCAGCTTAGGGACGGACCCCTACGAGCAGTACTTC.

This clonotype was recorded a few times. V gene TRBV7-6 combines with J gene TRBJ2-5; D remains unclear. Germline V gene sequence: CDR1 SGHVS, CDR2 FNYEAQ. The ends were cut back, 2 bases at V and 0 bases at J, with 7 bases in the middle. This CDR3 comprises 14 residues. CDR3 nucleotides: TGTGCCAGCAGCTTAAGACGAGACCAAGAGACCCAGTACTTC. Residues: CASSLRRDQETQYF.

The table lists this clonotype with a few counts. The CDR3 sequence is CASSLGAGTSNTGELFF. The DNA for the CDR3 is TGTGCCAGCAGCCTGGGGGCAGGGACTTCGAACACCGGGGAGCTGTTTTTT. The rearrangement links TRBV11-2 to TRBJ2-2; D is possibly TRBD1 or TRBD2 (6 bases each). Germline assignment: CDR1 SGHAT and CDR2 FQNNGV. CDR3 length equals 17 residues. Between the trimmed V and J ends, which lost 5 bases and 0 bases, there was a span of 16 bases. Using reference TRBV11-2 and TRBJ2-2 for the parts outside the CDR3, the full variable domain is EAGVAQSPRYKIIEKRQSVAFWCNPISGHATLYWYQQILGQGPKLLIQFQNNGVVDDSQLPKDRFSAERLKGVDSTLKIQPAKLEDSAVYLCASSLGAGTSNTGELFFGEGSRLTVL.

This clonotype was detected ten times or more. V gene TRBV10-3 combines with J gene TRBJ2-1; D gene uncertain. This CDR3 has 12 amino acids. The germline V gene encodes CDR1 ENHRY and CDR2 SYGVKD. V dropped 11 bases and J dropped 6 bases, with 14 bases sitting between them. CDR3 amino acids: CAARGEVNEQFF. In DNA, the CDR3 is TGTGCCGCCAGAGGAGAAGTCAATGAGCAGTTCTTC.

In this sample, this clonotype turned up many times. V and J are TRBV5-1 and TRBJ2-7; 13 bases line up with TRBD2. J was trimmed by 5 bases and V by 7 bases; bases with no gene match: 6. CDR1 is SGHRS, CDR2 YFSETQ, per germline. The CDR3 has 14 amino acids. The CDR3 is CASAPGLAGDEQYF. In nucleotides, the CDR3 is TGCGCCAGCGCGCCTGGACTAGCGGGGGACGAGCAGTACTTC.

The sample holds many counts of this clonotype. This chain uses TRBV4-1 with TRBJ1-1; possible D gene TRBD1, 5 bases. The CDR3 loop spans 18 amino acids. The germline gives CDR1 MGHRA, CDR2 YSYEKL. The germline V and J ends were trimmed by 0 bases and 1 base, with 18 bases remaining between them. CDR3 residues: CASSQEYGMGGSNTEAFF. The CDR3 nucleotides are TGCGCCAGCAGCCAAGAATACGGAATGGGGGGTTCGAACACTGAAGCTTTCTTT.

This clonotype was counted at least ten times. The rearrangement joins TRBV4-1 to TRBJ1-5; D unclear. In germline, CDR1 is MGHRA, CDR2 YSYEKL. The V gene lost 0 bases and the J gene lost 0 bases, with 12 bases spanning the gap. The CDR3 runs to 17 residues. CDR3 residues: CASSQDARSYSNQPQHF. The CDR3 DNA follows: TGCGCCAGCAGCCAAGATGCCAGGAGCTATAGCAATCAGCCCCAGCATTTT.